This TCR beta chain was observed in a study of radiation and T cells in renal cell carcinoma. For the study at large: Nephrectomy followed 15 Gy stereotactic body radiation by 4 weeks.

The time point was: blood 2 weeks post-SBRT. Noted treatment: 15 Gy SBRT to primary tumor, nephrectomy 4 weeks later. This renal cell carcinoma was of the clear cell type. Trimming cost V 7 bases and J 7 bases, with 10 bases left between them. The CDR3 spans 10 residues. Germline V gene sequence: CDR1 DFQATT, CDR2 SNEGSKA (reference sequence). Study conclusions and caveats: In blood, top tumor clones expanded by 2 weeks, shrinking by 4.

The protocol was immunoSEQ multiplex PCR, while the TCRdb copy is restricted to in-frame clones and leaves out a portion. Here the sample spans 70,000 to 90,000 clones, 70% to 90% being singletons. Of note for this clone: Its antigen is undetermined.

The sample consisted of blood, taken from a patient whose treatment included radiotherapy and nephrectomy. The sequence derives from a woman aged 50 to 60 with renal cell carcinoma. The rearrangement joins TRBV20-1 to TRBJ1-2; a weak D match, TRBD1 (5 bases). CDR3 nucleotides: TGCAGTGTTCAGGGTAGTGGCTACACCTTC. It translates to CSVQGSGYTF.